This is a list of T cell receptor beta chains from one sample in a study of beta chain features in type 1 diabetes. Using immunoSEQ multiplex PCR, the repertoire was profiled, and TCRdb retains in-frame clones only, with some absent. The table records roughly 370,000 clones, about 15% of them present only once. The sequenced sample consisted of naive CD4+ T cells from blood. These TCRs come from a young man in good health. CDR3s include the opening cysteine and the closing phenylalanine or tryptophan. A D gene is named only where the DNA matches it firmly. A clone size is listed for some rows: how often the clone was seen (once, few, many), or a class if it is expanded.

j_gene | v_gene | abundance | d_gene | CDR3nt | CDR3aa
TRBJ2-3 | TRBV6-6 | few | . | TGTGCCGCTGTCTGGCGGTCCCAAGATACGCAGTATTTT | CAAVWRSQDTQYF
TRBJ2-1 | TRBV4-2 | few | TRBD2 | TGTGCCAGCAGCCCCGGCAGAGCTAGCGGTCTGAGCGATGAGCAGTTCTTC | CASSPGRASGLSDEQFF
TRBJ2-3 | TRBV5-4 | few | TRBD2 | TGTGCCAGCAGCTTATCCCCTAGCGGGAGCACAGATACGCAGTATTTT | CASSLSPSGSTDTQYF
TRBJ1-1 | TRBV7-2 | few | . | TGTGCCAGCAGGTACACCGGGACAATGAACACTGAAGCTTTCTTT | CASRYTGTMNTEAFF
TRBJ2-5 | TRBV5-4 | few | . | TGTGCCAGCAGCTTGGGGGGGAGACAAGAGACCCAGTACTTC | CASSLGGRQETQYF
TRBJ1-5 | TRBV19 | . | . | TGTGCCAGTAACACTTTGACTGATCAGCCCCAGCATTTT | CASNTLTDQPQHF
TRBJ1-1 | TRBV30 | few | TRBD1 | TGTGCCTCGCACAGGGGGCATACTGAAGCTTTCTTT | CASHRGHTEAFF
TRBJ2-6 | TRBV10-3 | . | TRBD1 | TGTGCCATCAGTCGGACAGGGCCGGATGGGGCCAACGTCCTGACTTTC | CAISRTGPDGANVLTF
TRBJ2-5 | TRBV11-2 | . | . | TGTGCCAGCAGCTTAGCTAGGCAGCCCCAAGAGACCCAGTACTTC | CASSLARQPQETQYF
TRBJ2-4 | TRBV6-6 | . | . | TGTGCCAGCAGGCAAACAGGACTACTAGCCAAAAACATTCAGTACTTC | CASRQTGLLAKNIQYF
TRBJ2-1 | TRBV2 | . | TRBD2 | TGTGCCAGCAACCGTCGGTCCAGCGGGGCAACCCCAAGGGAGTTCTTC | CASNRRSSGATPREFF
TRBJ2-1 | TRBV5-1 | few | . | TGCGCCAGCAGCTCCGACACAGGGCTCCTCTACAATGAGCAGTTCTTC | CASSSDTGLLYNEQFF
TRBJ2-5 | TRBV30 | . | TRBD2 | TGTGCCTGGAGTGGAGGACTAGGGGAGACCCAGTACTTC | CAWSGGLGETQYF
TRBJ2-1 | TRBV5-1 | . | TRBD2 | TGCGCCAGCAGCTTGGGTCTAGCGGGGATCGATGAGCAGTTCTTC | CASSLGLAGIDEQFF
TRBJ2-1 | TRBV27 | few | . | TGTGCCAGCAGCCCGTGGGGCGAGTCCTACAATGAGCAGTTCTTC | CASSPWGESYNEQFF
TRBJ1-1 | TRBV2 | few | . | TGTGCCAGCAGTGACAGGGTGAACACTGAAGCTTTCTTT | CASSDRVNTEAFF
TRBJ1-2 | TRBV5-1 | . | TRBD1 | TGCGCCAGCAGCCCAGGGACAGGGCCCTATGGCTACACCTTC | CASSPGTGPYGYTF
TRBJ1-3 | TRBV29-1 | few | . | TGCAGCGTTGCGCGGCACCGAGGGCTTTTTGGAAACACCATATATTTT | CSVARHRGLFGNTIYF
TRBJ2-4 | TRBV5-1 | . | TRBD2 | TGCGCCAGCAGCTTGACTACTAGGACTAGCGGGGGTACCAACATTCAGTACTTC | CASSLTTRTSGGTNIQYF
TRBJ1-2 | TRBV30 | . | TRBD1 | TGTGCCTGTTTAATGACAGGGAGCGGCTACACCTTC | CACLMTGSGYTF
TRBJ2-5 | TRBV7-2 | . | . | TGTGCCAGCAGCTCAATGACAGGAACGGCGGAGACCCAGTACTTC | CASSSMTGTAETQYF
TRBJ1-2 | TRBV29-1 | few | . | TGCAGCGTTGCTCCTTTACTCCTCACCGCTAACTATGGCTACACCTTC | CSVAPLLLTANYGYTF
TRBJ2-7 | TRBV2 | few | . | TGTGCCAGCAAAAGGGTTTCCTACGAGCAGTACTTC | CASKRVSYEQYF
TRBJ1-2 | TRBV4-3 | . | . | TGCGCCAGCAGCCAAGATAGTTGGGCGGGCTACACCTTC | CASSQDSWAGYTF